The next 7 T cell receptor beta chains were all read from a single sample in a study of regulatory T cells in long-lasting Graves disease. Time point in this sample: newly diagnosed GD, antithyroid drugs for less than 3 months. From PBMCs, RNA was extracted and then used to make the TCR library. Combining iRepertoire HTBI primers with Arm-PCR of CDR3 regions, the authors built TCR beta libraries. Each CDR3 protein gets one entry after TCRdb re-called the multiplex PCR reads with MiXCR. This repertoire shows some 500,000 distinct CDR3 sequences, roughly 15% found once; its top ten account for about 25%. These data were also reused for a study on T cells in Graves' hyperthyroidism and ophthalmopathy.

The sample here was peripheral blood mononuclear cells (PBMCs), taken at new diagnosis, from a patient treated with antithyroid drugs. These receptors came from a woman aged 35 to 60 with Graves disease.

This clonotype was seen repeatedly, ten times or more. The chain links TRBV5-1 to TRBJ2-1, with D perhaps matching TRBD2 (6 bases). Germline V gene data show CDR1 as SGHRS and CDR2 as YFSETQ. This CDR3 comprises 14 residues. V lost 0 bases and J 4 bases, leaving 8 bases between the germline ends. The CDR3 sequence is CASSLGREYNEQFF. The CDR3 DNA reads as TGCGCCAGCAGCTTGGGTCGGGAGTACAATGAGCAGTTCTTC. Based on the CDR3 plus reference TRBV5-1 and TRBJ2-1, the full variable domain is KAGVTQTPRYLIKTRGQQVTLSCSPISGHRSVSWYQQTPGQGLQFLFEYFSETQRNKGNFPGRFSGRQFSNSRSEMNVSTLELGDSALYLCASSLGREYNEQFFGPGTRLTVL.

This clonotype was recorded a few times. The V and J genes are TRBV19 and TRBJ2-1, with 8 bases matching TRBD2. The CDR3 contains 13 residues. In germline, CDR1 is LNHDA, CDR2 SQIVND (reference sequence). V was clipped by 5 bases and J by 6 bases; unmatched bases: 3. The CDR3 here is CASSSAGGNEQFF. The CDR3 DNA sequence: TGTGCCAGTAGTTCCGCGGGGGGCAATGAGCAGTTCTTC.

The chain carries TRBV20-1 and TRBJ2-1; D may match TRBD1 or TRBD2 (5 bases each). CDR3 length: 11 amino acids. The germline gives CDR1 DFQATT, CDR2 SNEGSKA (reference sequence). The germline V and J ends were trimmed by 4 bases and 10 bases, with 11 bases remaining between them. CDR3 residues: CSATPWGEQFF. DNA of the CDR3: TGCAGTGCTACACCCTGGGGGGAGCAGTTCTTC.

This clonotype has a count of ten or more. The chain combines TRBV3-1 with TRBJ2-5, with D possibly TRBD2 on 6 matching bases. The CDR3 contains 15 residues. Germline V gives CDR1 LGHDT, CDR2 YNNKEL (reference sequence). V dropped 0 bases and J dropped 5 bases, with 13 bases sitting between them. In DNA form, the CDR3 reads TGTGCCAGCAGCCAAGATCAGACTAGTCTGGAGACCCAGTACTTC. Its protein product is CASSQDQTSLETQYF.

This clonotype was seen repeatedly, ten times or more. The rearrangement links TRBV20-1 to TRBJ2-1; D is perhaps TRBD2 (7 bases). V lost 6 bases and J lost 5, with 17 bases in between. Germline loops: CDR1 DFQATT, CDR2 SNEGSKA (reference sequence). CDR3 size: 14 residues. CDR3 nucleotides: TGCAGTGCCCCAAGGCCGGGGGGCCACAATGAGCAGTTCTTC. The encoded protein is CSAPRPGGHNEQFF.

This clonotype was seen only a few times. The V gene is TRBV9, the J gene TRBJ1-4; no clear D gene. The CDR3 covers 13 residues. Germline V gene lookup returns CDR1 SGDLS and CDR2 YYNGEE. Trimming removed 0 bases at V and 3 bases at J, with 3 bases between. CDR3 region: CASSVGSNEKLFF. Written as DNA, the CDR3 is TGTGCCAGCAGCGTAGGGTCTAATGAAAAACTGTTTTTT.

This clonotype was counted only a few times. The gene calls are TRBV19 and TRBJ1-1; D perhaps matches TRBD1 (5 bases). Deletions cut 2 bases from V and 8 bases from J, with 9 bases between. This CDR3 has 12 residues. Germline V gene sequence: CDR1 LNHDA, CDR2 SQIVND (reference sequence). The CDR3 spells CASSIKWTEAFF. The CDR3 region has the DNA TGTGCCAGTAGTATAAAGTGGACAGAAGCTTTCTTT.